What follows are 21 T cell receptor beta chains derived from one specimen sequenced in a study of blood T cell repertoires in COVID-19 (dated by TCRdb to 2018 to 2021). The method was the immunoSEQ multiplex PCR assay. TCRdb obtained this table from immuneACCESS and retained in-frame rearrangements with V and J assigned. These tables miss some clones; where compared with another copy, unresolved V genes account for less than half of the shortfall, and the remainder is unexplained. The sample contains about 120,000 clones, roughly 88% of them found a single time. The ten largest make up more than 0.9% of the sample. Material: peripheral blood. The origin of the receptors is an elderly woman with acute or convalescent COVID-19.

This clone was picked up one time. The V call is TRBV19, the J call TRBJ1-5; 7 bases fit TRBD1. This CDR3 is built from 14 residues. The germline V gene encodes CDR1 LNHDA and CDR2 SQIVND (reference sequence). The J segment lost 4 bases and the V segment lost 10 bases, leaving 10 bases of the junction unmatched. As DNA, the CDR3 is TGTGCCACCGCACGTGACAGGGAAAATCAGCCCCAGCATTTT. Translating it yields CATARDRENQPQHF. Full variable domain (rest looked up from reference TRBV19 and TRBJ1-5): DGGITQSPKYLFRKEGQNVTLSCEQNLNHDAMYWYRQDPGQGLRLIYYSQIVNDFQKGDIAEGYSVSREKKESFPLTVTSAQKNPTAFYLCATARDRENQPQHFGDGTRLSIL.

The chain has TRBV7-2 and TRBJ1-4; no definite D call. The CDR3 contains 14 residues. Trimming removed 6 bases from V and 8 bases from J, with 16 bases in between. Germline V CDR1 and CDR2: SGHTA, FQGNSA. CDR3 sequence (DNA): TGTGCCAGCAGTACGGACTATCGGGTGGAAAAACTGTTTTTT. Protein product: CASSTDYRVEKLFF.

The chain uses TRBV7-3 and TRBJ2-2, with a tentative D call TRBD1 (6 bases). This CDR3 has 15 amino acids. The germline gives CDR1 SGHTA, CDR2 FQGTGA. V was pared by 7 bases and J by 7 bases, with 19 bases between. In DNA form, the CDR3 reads TGTGCCAGCACCCCCGCAGCCCCAGGGGTCGGGGAGCTGTTTTTT. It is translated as CASTPAAPGVGELFF.

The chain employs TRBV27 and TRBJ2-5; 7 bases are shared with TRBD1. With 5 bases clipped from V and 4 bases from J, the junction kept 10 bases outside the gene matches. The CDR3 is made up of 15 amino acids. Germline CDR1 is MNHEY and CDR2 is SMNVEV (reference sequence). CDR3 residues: CASSPGTVGGETQYF. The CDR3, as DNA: TGTGCCAGCAGTCCGGGGACAGTAGGTGGAGAGACCCAGTACTTC.

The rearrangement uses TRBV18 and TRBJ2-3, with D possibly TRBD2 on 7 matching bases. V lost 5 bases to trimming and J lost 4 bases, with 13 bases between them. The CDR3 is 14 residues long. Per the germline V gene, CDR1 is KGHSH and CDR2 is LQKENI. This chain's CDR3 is CASSSTGRADTQYF. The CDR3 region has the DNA TGTGCCAGCTCATCCACAGGGAGGGCAGATACGCAGTATTTT.

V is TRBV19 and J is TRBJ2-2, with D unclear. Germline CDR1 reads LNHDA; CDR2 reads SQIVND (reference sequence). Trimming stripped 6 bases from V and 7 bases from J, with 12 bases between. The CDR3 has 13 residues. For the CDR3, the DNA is TGTGCCAGTAGAAGAACGGCGGTCGGGGAGCTGTTTTTT. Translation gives CASRRTAVGELFF.

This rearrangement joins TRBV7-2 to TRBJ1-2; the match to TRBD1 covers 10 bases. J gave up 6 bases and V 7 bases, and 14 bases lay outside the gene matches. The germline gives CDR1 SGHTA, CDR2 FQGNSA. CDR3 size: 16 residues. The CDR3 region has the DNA TGTGCCAGCACCACCCCGGGACAGGGGCTTTGGAATGGCTACACCTTC. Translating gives CASTTPGQGLWNGYTF.

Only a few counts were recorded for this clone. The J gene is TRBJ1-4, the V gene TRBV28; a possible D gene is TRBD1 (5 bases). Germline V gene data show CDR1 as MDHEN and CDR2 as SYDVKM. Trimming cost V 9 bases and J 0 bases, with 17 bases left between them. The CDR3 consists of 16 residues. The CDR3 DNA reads TGTGCCAGTGAGTCCCCGGGGGGGACAACTAATGAAAAACTGTTTTTT. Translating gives CASESPGGTTNEKLFF.

The CDR3 here is CASSPGTVSSDEQFF. As DNA, the CDR3 is TGTGCCAGCAGCCCGGGGACTGTCAGTTCGGATGAGCAGTTCTTC. The chain recombines TRBV7-9 with TRBJ2-1; tentative D call: TRBD2 (6 bases). V dropped 5 bases and J dropped 8 bases, with 19 bases sitting between them. Germline V gene lookup returns CDR1 SEHNR and CDR2 FQNEAQ (reference sequence). CDR3 length equals 15 residues. Drawing the rest from reference TRBV7-9 and TRBJ2-1, the complete variable domain is DTGVSQNPRHKITKRGQNVTFRCDPISEHNRLYWYRQTLGQGPEFLTYFQNEAQLEKSRLLSDRFSAERPKGSFSTLEIQRTEQGDSAMYLCASSPGTVSSDEQFFGPGTRLTVL.

CDR3 DNA sequence: TGCGCCAGCAGTCGCCCAGGGGCCTCCCCGAACACCGGGGAGCTGTTTTTT. Amino acids: CASSRPGASPNTGELFF. The chain combines TRBV23-1 with TRBJ2-2; D is possibly TRBD1 (6 bases). TRBV23-1 is an ORF for which the function is uncertain. V was pared by 4 bases and J by 0 bases, with 15 bases between. The CDR3 has 17 amino acids.

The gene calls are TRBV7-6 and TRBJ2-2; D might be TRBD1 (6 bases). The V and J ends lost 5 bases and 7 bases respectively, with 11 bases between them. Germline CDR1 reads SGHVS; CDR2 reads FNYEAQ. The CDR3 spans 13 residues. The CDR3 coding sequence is TGTGCCAGCAGCCCAGGGGTGAACGGGGAGCTGTTTTTT. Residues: CASSPGVNGELFF.

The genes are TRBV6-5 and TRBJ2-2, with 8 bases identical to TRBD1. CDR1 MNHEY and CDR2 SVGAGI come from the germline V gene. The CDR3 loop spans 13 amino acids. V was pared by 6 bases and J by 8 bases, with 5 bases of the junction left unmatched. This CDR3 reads CASRDRVGGELFF. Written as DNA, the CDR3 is TGTGCCAGCAGGGACAGGGTTGGGGGGGAGCTGTTTTTT.

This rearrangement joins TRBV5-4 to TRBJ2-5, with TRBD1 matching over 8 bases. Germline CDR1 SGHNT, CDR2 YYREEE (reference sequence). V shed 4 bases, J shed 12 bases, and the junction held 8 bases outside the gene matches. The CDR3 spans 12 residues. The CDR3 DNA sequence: TGTGCCAGCAGCCGGGACAGGATGGGGAAGTACTTC. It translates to CASSRDRMGKYF.

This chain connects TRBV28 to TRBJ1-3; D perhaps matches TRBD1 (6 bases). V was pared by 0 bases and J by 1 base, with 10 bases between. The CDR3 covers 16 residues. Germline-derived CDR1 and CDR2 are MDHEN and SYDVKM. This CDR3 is CASSLWQGYSGNTIYF. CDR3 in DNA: TGTGCCAGCAGTTTATGGCAGGGGTATTCTGGAAACACCATATATTTT.

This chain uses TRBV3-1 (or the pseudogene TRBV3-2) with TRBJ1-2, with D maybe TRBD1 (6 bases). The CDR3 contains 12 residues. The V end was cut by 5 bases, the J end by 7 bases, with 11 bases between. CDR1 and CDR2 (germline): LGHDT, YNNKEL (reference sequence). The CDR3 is CASSRTDSGYTF. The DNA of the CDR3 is TGTGCCAGCAGCAGGACAGACTCTGGCTACACCTTC.

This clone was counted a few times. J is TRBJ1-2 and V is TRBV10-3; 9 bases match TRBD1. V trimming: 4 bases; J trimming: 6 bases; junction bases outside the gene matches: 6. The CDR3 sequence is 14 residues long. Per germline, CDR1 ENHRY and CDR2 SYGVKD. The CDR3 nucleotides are TGTGCCATCAGTGTCACCGGGACAGGGAATGGCTACACCTTC. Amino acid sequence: CAISVTGTGNGYTF.

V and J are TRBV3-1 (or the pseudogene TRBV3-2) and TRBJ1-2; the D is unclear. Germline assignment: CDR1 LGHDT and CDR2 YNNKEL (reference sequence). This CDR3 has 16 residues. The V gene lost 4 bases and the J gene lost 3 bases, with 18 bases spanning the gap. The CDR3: CASSPYTTMGDYGYTF. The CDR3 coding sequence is TGTGCCAGCAGCCCATACACAACTATGGGAGACTATGGCTACACCTTC.

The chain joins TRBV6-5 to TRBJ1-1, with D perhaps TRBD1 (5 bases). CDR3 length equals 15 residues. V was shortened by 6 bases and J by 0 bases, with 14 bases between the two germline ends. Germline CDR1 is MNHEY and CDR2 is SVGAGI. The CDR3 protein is CASSYLGAVNTEAFF. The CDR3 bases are TGTGCCAGCAGCTACCTAGGGGCTGTGAACACTGAAGCTTTCTTT.

CDR3 in amino acids: CASSYSPGVGTGELFF. CDR3 DNA: TGTGCCAGCAGTTACTCACCGGGGGTCGGCACCGGGGAGCTGTTTTTT. The V gene is TRBV6-5, the J gene TRBJ2-2; D perhaps matches TRBD2 (6 bases). Trimming stripped 0 bases from V and 4 bases from J, with 12 bases between. The V gene's germline CDR1 is MNHEY and CDR2 SVGAGI. The CDR3 sequence is 16 residues long.

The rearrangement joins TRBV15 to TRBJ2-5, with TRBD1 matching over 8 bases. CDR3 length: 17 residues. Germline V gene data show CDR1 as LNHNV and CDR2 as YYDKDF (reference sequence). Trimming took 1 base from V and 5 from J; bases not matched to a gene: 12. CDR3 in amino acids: CATSRGLQGAEGETQYF. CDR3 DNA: TGTGCCACCAGCAGAGGCCTGCAGGGGGCGGAGGGGGAGACCCAGTACTTC. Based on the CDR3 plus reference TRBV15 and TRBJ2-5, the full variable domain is DAMVIQNPRYQVTQFGKPVTLSCSQTLNHNVMYWYQQKSSQAPKLLFHYYDKDFNNEADTPDNFQSRRPNTSFCFLDIRSPGLGDTAMYLCATSRGLQGAEGETQYFGPGTRLLVL.

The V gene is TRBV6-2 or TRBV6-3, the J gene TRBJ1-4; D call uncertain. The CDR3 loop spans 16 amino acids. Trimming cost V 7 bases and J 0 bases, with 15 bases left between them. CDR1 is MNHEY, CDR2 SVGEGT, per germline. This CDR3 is CASTPENVATNEKLFF. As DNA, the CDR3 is TGTGCCAGCACCCCTGAGAACGTTGCAACTAATGAAAAACTGTTTTTT.